This is a list of T cell receptor beta chains from one sample in a study of cytomegalovirus exposure and HLA in healthy donors. TCRdb's table, derived via immunoSEQ multiplex PCR, lists solely in-frame clones and lacks some. Of approximately 92,000 clones in the sample, under 80% are singletons; the top ten hold under 7.5%. Specimen: PBMCs. These TCRs come from a man in his fifties or sixties in good health and CMV-seropositive. The CDR3 runs from the conserved cysteine through the conserved F or W.

TRBV2	17	TRBJ1-2	CASSPGGALSRNYGYPF
TRBV6-5	14	TRBJ1-2	CASSYSTGGHGYTF
TRBV27	13	TRBJ1-5	CASSSRGTQPQHF
TRBV19	13	TRBJ1-1	CASSGAMNTEAFF
TRBV9	13	TRBJ2-1	CASSVDTYNEQFF
TRBV7-6	15	TRBJ2-7	CASTSFGQGAYEQYF
TRBV6-6	14	TRBJ1-6	CASCPGGYNSPLHF
TRBV5-4	13	TRBJ1-4	CASSLELNEKLFF
TRBV27	16	TRBJ2-7	CASTFSGGDSSYEQYF
TRBV10-2	17	TRBJ2-3	CASGDRDRGASTDTQYF
TRBV27	13	TRBJ2-7	CASRALLPYEQYF
TRBV4-1	16	TRBJ1-5	CASSPETQGSNQPQHF
TRBV28	15	TRBJ2-2	CASSPTSGGSGELFF
TRBV7-9	16	TRBJ2-7	CSSSLAGQGGSYEQYF
TRBV5-1	14	TRBJ2-5	CASSSGGARETQYF
TRBV13	15	TRBJ2-7	CASSPGGSGSYEQYF
TRBV7-2	14	TRBJ1-5	CASSSNGGVQPQHF
TRBV4-3	16	TRBJ1-4	CASSQVGDRVNEKLFF
TRBV30	16	TRBJ2-1	CAWSVGADRTYNEQFF
TRBV28	16	TRBJ1-6	CASRGQLESYNSPLHF
TRBV10-3	13	TRBJ1-2	CAISEGLNYGYTF
TRBV29-1	11	TRBJ2-7	CSAGGVDEQYF
TRBV11-3	15	TRBJ2-3	CASSLVPTSTDTQYF
TRBV23-1	15	TRBJ1-5	CASSQSHSFNQPQNF
TRBV7-3	13	TRBJ2-3	CASSLREADTQYF
TRBV27	15	TRBJ1-6	CASSLSRDRDSPLHF
TRBV7-9	13	TRBJ1-4	CASSSGTGEKLFF
TRBV2	15	TRBJ2-3	CASTSPGLNTDTQYF
TRBV16	13	TRBJ1-1	CASSQSQNTEAFF
TRBV7-2	15	TRBJ2-7	CASSPGQGGFCEQYF
TRBV5-6	14	TRBJ2-1	CASSFPDSAGEQFF
TRBV12-5	13	TRBJ2-7	CASRGVASYEQYF
TRBV9	18	TRBJ2-2	CASSPPGQGPANTGELFF
TRBV5-1	14	TRBJ2-5	CASRPGTGEVTQYF
TRBV7-2	18	TRBJ2-3	CASSPRFASGTSTDTQYF
TRBV23-1	15	TRBJ1-2	CASSQSSGRGNGYTF
TRBV7-9	16	TRBJ2-3	CSSRYGGGGGPDTQYF
TRBV28	14	TRBJ1-1	CASSAGRRLQRAFF
TRBV9	18	TRBJ2-3	CASSFGTSGGKGTDTQYF
TRBV5-6	14	TRBJ1-5	CASSTGGLNQPQHF
TRBV6-5	14	TRBJ2-5	CASSLSGQGETQYF
TRBV4-3	14	TRBJ1-2	CASSQDGGNYGYTF
TRBV28	20	TRBJ2-1	CASSLPSRASGGAGYNEQFF
TRBV7-3	14	TRBJ1-1	CASSSGQGTTEAFF
TRBV18	16	TRBJ1-6	CASSPLIGTGDSPLHF
TRBV30	11	TRBJ1-1	CARAENTEAFF
TRBV27	13	TRBJ1-3	CASSPQTGNTIYF
TRBV30	12	TRBJ2-5	CAWSGHPETQYF
TRBV28	17	TRBJ1-2	CASSPQGQGKFLYGYTF
TRBV28	15	TRBJ1-4	CASSLPGTGYEKLFF
TRBV18	15	TRBJ1-4	CASSTQGPTNEKLFF
TRBV7-9	15	TRBJ1-2	CASSSRQGELDGYTF
TRBV6-1	10	TRBJ1-1	CATSGTEAFF
TRBV5-6	15	TRBJ2-5	CASSLGQGIQETQYF
TRBV29-1	13	TRBJ2-7	CSAGRTGPYEQYF
TRBV4-2	18	TRBJ1-4	CASSQPQGASSISEKLFF